These T cell receptor beta chains were read from a single sample in a study of cytomegalovirus exposure and HLA in healthy donors. Using immunoSEQ multiplex PCR, the repertoire was profiled, and TCRdb retains in-frame clones only, with some absent. The repertoire holds fewer than 200,000 clones, 83% seen once, with over 1.5% in the top ten. Sequenced material: PBMCs. The receptors here all came from a man aged 45 to 65 in good health and CMV-seronegative. Each CDR3 is given with its conserved first and last residue. D genes are given only for firm matches. Size tells how often a clone was seen (once, few, many) or the class of an expanded clone, and some rows leave it out.

CDR3nt: TGTGCCAGTAGTATAGCTCACTACGGAGCAAAGCCTAGCACAGATACGCAGTATTTT; CDR3aa: CASSIAHYGAKPSTDTQYF; d_gene: -; abundance: once; j_gene: TRBJ2-3; v_gene: TRBV19
CDR3nt: TGCGCCAGCAGCCCCCGAATAGCGGGAGTAGGGGATACGCAGTATTTT; CDR3aa: CASSPRIAGVGDTQYF; d_gene: TRBD2; abundance: -; j_gene: TRBJ2-3; v_gene: TRBV4-1
CDR3nt: TGTGCCACCAGCTCTAGCGGGAGCTACGAGCAGTACTTC; CDR3aa: CATSSSGSYEQYF; d_gene: TRBD2; abundance: -; j_gene: TRBJ2-7; v_gene: TRBV15
CDR3nt: TGCGCCAGCAGCTTTAATAACAGGGTAACAGATACGCAGTATTTT; CDR3aa: CASSFNNRVTDTQYF; d_gene: -; abundance: few; j_gene: TRBJ2-3; v_gene: TRBV5-1
CDR3nt: TGTGCCAGCAGCGCACAGTCAGGACAGGGGGCTTCAGATCAGCCCCAGCATTTT; CDR3aa: CASSAQSGQGASDQPQHF; d_gene: TRBD1; abundance: -; j_gene: TRBJ1-5; v_gene: TRBV9
CDR3nt: TGTGCCAGCAGCTTCGACAGGGTCTCTCTCGAGCAGTACTTC; CDR3aa: CASSFDRVSLEQYF; d_gene: TRBD1; abundance: few; j_gene: TRBJ2-7; v_gene: TRBV5-4
CDR3nt: TGCGCCAGCAGCTTGGGGGGGGGCTACGAGCAGTACTTC; CDR3aa: CASSLGGGYEQYF; d_gene: TRBD2; abundance: -; j_gene: TRBJ2-7; v_gene: TRBV5-1
CDR3nt: TGTGCCAGCGGGGGGAGTGCTGGAACTAATGAAAAACTGTTTTTT; CDR3aa: CASGGSAGTNEKLFF; d_gene: -; abundance: -; j_gene: TRBJ1-4; v_gene: TRBV28
CDR3nt: TGTGCCAGCAGTCGGGAAACAGGGGTTGGTGAGCAGTTCTTC; CDR3aa: CASSRETGVGEQFF; d_gene: TRBD1; abundance: -; j_gene: TRBJ2-1; v_gene: TRBV5-4
CDR3nt: TGTGCCAGCAGCCGCACAGGGCAGGCTAATGAAAAACTGTTTTTT; CDR3aa: CASSRTGQANEKLFF; d_gene: -; abundance: -; j_gene: TRBJ1-4; v_gene: TRBV7-9
CDR3nt: TGTGCCAGCAGCGCCGCGGCCGCCTTGAACACCGGGGAGCTGTTTTTT; CDR3aa: CASSAAAALNTGELFF; d_gene: -; abundance: -; j_gene: TRBJ2-2; v_gene: TRBV9
CDR3nt: TGTGCCAGCAGCTGGGGGACACTCCAAGAGACCCAGTACTTC; CDR3aa: CASSWGTLQETQYF; d_gene: -; abundance: -; j_gene: TRBJ2-5; v_gene: TRBV5-6
CDR3nt: TGTGCCAGCAGCCTCCTAGCGGGCCTCTCCTACGAGCAGTACTTC; CDR3aa: CASSLLAGLSYEQYF; d_gene: TRBD2; abundance: -; j_gene: TRBJ2-7; v_gene: TRBV14
CDR3nt: TGTGCCAGCAGCTCACACCAGGGGGGATCTGGGTACACCTTC; CDR3aa: CASSSHQGGSGYTF; d_gene: TRBD1; abundance: -; j_gene: TRBJ1-2; v_gene: TRBV7-2
CDR3nt: TGTGCCAGCAGTGTCCGGGACAGCAACTACGAGCAGTACTTC; CDR3aa: CASSVRDSNYEQYF; d_gene: TRBD1; abundance: -; j_gene: TRBJ2-7; v_gene: TRBV27
CDR3nt: TGCGCCAGCAGCTTGGGACAGGGCTACACCTTC; CDR3aa: CASSLGQGYTF; d_gene: -; abundance: -; j_gene: TRBJ1-2; v_gene: TRBV5-1
CDR3nt: TGTGCCATCTCAGGACAGGGGATCTATGGCTACACCTTC; CDR3aa: CAISGQGIYGYTF; d_gene: TRBD1; abundance: -; j_gene: TRBJ1-2; v_gene: TRBV6-6
CDR3nt: TGCAGCGTTGAACCAAAGAGTTCGGAAAAACTGTTTTTT; CDR3aa: CSVEPKSSEKLFF; d_gene: -; abundance: -; j_gene: TRBJ1-4; v_gene: TRBV29-1
CDR3nt: TGTGCCAGCAGCTTTCCGGAGGAGGGCGGTGAGCAGTTCTTC; CDR3aa: CASSFPEEGGEQFF; d_gene: -; abundance: -; j_gene: TRBJ2-1; v_gene: TRBV7-9
CDR3nt: TGTGCCAGCAGCTCTCAGACAGGGCAAAGCTCCTACAATGAGCAGTTCTTC; CDR3aa: CASSSQTGQSSYNEQFF; d_gene: TRBD1; abundance: -; j_gene: TRBJ2-1; v_gene: TRBV7-3
CDR3nt: TGCAGCGTGTCCGGGACACCTTCCTACAATGAGCAGTTCTTC; CDR3aa: CSVSGTPSYNEQFF; d_gene: -; abundance: -; j_gene: TRBJ2-1; v_gene: TRBV29-1
CDR3nt: TGTGCCAGCAGACCTAGACAGGCTAACACTGAAGCTTTCTTT; CDR3aa: CASRPRQANTEAFF; d_gene: -; abundance: -; j_gene: TRBJ1-1; v_gene: TRBV6-1
CDR3nt: TGCGCCAGCAGCTTGGAAGTCCTCCGGGGCGGGGAGCTGTTTTTT; CDR3aa: CASSLEVLRGGELFF; d_gene: -; abundance: -; j_gene: TRBJ2-2; v_gene: TRBV5-1
CDR3nt: TGTGCCAGCTCAAGGACAGGGCGCTACGAGCAGTACTTC; CDR3aa: CASSRTGRYEQYF; d_gene: TRBD1; abundance: -; j_gene: TRBJ2-7; v_gene: TRBV18
CDR3nt: TGCGCCAGCAGCTTGACCCCGGCACGAGGGCTGAACACCGGGGAGCTGTTTTTT; CDR3aa: CASSLTPARGLNTGELFF; d_gene: -; abundance: -; j_gene: TRBJ2-2; v_gene: TRBV5-1